This TCR beta chain was identified during a study of T cells in Graves' hyperthyroidism and ophthalmopathy. The study's findings and limits: Most thyroid-expanded clonotypes above 0.001 were also found in blood.

On this clonotype: Its antigen is currently unknown.

The CDR3 has 17 amino acids. V was clipped by 0 bases and J by 1 base; unmatched bases: 6. Germline assignment: CDR1 SGHTA and CDR2 FQGTGA. RNA transcripts served as the template for amplifying TCR beta CDR3 regions. Initially, a first-round RT-PCR of the TCR CDR3 employed the HTBI primer set. TCRdb itself ran the multiplex PCR reads through MiXCR, one entry per CDR3 protein. The data show about 560,000 distinct CDR3 sequences, with around 15% seen just once and around a sixth held by the top ten. Sequenced: blood. This sequence was found in a young woman with Graves' hyperthyroidism. The chain combines TRBV7-3 with TRBJ2-5; 9 nucleotides line up with TRBD2. The chain's CDR3 is CASSLTAAGGPQETQYF. For the CDR3, the DNA is TGTGCCAGCAGCTTAACGGCAGCGGGGGGACCCCAAGAGACCCAGTACTTC.